The 2 T cell receptor beta chains below come from one sample, sequenced in a study of T cells in placental villitis. The immunoSEQ assay was v4. The protocol was immunoSEQ multiplex PCR, while the TCRdb copy is restricted to in-frame clones and leaves out a portion. The sample yields under 4,000 clones, approximately 79% seen once. The sequenced sample was placental tissue containing maternal and fetal cells. The receptors were gathered from a human patient with infectious villitis; the placental T cells may come from both mother and fetus.

The chain employs TRBV6-5 and TRBJ1-5; 7 bases match TRBD1. The V and J ends lost 6 bases and 5 bases, in that order; junction bases with no gene match: 7. From germline, CDR1 is MNHEY and CDR2 SVGAGI. This CDR3 has 14 amino acids. CDR3 bases: TGTGCCAGCAGGCCCTTAACAGGGGATCAGCCCCAGCATTTT. This encodes CASRPLTGDQPQHF.

CDR3 in amino acids: CASSLLRGPTDTQYF. The CDR3 DNA follows: TGTGCCAGCAGCTTATTGCGGGGCCCCACAGATACGCAGTATTTT. The chain uses TRBV11-1 and TRBJ2-3, with D possibly being TRBD2 (6 bases). CDR3 length equals 15 residues. Trimming removed 2 bases at V and 2 bases at J, with 11 bases between. Germline lookup yields CDR1 SGHAT and CDR2 FQDESV (reference sequence).